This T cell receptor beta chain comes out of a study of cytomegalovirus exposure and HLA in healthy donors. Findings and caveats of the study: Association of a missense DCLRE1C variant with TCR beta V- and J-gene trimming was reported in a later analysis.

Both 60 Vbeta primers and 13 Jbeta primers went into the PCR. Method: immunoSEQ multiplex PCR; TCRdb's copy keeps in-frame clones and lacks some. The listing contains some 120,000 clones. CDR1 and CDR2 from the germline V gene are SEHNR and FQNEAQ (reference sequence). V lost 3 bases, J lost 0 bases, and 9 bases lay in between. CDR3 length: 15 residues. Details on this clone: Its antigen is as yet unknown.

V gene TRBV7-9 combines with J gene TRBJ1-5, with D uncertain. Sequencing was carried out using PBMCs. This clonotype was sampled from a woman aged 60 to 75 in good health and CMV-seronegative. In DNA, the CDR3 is TGTGCCAGCAGCTTGGAGGGTTCTAGCAATCAGCCCCAGCATTTT. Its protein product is CASSLEGSSNQPQHF. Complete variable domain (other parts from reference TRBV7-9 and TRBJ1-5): DTGVSQNPRHKITKRGQNVTFRCDPISEHNRLYWYRQTLGQGPEFLTYFQNEAQLEKSRLLSDRFSAERPKGSFSTLEIQRTEQGDSAMYLCASSLEGSSNQPQHFGDGTRLSIL.